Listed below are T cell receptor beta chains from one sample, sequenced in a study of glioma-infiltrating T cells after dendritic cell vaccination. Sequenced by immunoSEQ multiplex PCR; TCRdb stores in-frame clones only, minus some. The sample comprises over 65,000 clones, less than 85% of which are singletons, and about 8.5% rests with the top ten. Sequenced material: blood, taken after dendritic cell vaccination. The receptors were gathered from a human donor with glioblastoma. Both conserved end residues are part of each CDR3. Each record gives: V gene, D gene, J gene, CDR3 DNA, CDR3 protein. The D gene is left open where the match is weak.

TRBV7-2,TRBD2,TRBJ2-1,TGTGCCGAAGTGACTAGCGTAACCAATGAGCAGTTCTTC,CAEVTSVTNEQFF
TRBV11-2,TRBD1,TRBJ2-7,TGTGCCAGCAGCCCGGGTCCGAAGGACAGGGGATCCCACGAGCAGTACTTC,CASSPGPKDRGSHEQYF
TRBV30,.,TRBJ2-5,TGTGCCGAGGGGGGGAGAGGGATAGAGACCCAGTACTTC,CAEGGRGIETQYF
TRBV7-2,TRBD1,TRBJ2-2,TGTGCCAGCAGCTTAGGTTCTAACAGGGGATTTACCGGGGAGCTGTTTTTT,CASSLGSNRGFTGELFF
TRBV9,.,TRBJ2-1,TGTGCCAGCAGCGTAGGAGGCAGGAGGTCTCAACTCTTACACAATGAGCAGTTCTTC,CASSVGGRRSQLLHNEQFF
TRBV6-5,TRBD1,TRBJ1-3,TGTGCCAGCAGTTTCGGGACAGGGTTCTCTGGAAACACCATATATTTT,CASSFGTGFSGNTIYF
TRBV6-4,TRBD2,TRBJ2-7,TGTGCCAGCAGCCCCCTACGAGGTAGCGGGAGTTACGAGCAGTACTTC,CASSPLRGSGSYEQYF
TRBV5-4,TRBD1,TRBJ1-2,TGTGCCAGCAGCTCCGAGGGACAGGGTTTCTTTGGCTACACCTTC,CASSSEGQGFFGYTF
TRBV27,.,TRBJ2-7,TGTGCCAGCAGTCTTTCGGGGTACAACGAGCAGTACTTC,CASSLSGYNEQYF
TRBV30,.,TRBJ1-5,TGTGCCTGGAGTCCAAACAATCAGCCCCAGCATTTT,CAWSPNNQPQHF
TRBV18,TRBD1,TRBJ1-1,TGTGCCAGCTCACGGGAGACAGGGGGGACTGAAGCTTTCTTT,CASSRETGGTEAFF
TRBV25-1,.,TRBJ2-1,TGTGCCAGCGGTGACCCGAGATTTGCCTACAATGAGCAGTTCTTC,CASGDPRFAYNEQFF
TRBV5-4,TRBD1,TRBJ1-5,TGTGCCAGCAGCTTGGGTCCGGGACAGGGGATTAGCAATCAGCCCCAGCATTTT,CASSLGPGQGISNQPQHF
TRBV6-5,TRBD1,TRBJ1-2,TGTGCCAGCAGTCCCGGGACAGGGGGTGGCTACACCTTC,CASSPGTGGGYTF
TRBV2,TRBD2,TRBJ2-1,TGTGCCAGCAGCCCGTCTAGCGGGCTCTACAATGAGCAGTTCTTC,CASSPSSGLYNEQFF
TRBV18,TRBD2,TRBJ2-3,TGTGCCAGCTCACTGGGACTAGCGGGAGGTGGAGATACGCAGTATTTT,CASSLGLAGGGDTQYF
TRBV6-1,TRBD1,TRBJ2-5,TGTGCCAGCGTAAGAGGGACAGGGCAAGGAGAGACCCAGTACTTC,CASVRGTGQGETQYF
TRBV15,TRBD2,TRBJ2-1,TGTGCCACCAGGAAGCGGGGCGGACTAGCGGACAATGAGCAGTTCTTC,CATRKRGGLADNEQFF
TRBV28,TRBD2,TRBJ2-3,TGTGCCAGCAGTCCGACCATGAGGACTAGCGGGGATACAGATACGCAGTATTTT,CASSPTMRTSGDTDTQYF
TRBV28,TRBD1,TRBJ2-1,TGTGCCAGCAGTTCCGACAGGGAAGGCAATGAGCAGTTCTTC,CASSSDREGNEQFF
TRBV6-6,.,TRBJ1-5,TGTGCCAGCAGACATTCCATGGATCAGCCCCAGCATTTT,CASRHSMDQPQHF
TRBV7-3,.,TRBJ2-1,TGTGCCAGCAGCTTAACGGGGGGGGCTGAGCAGTTCTTC,CASSLTGGAEQFF
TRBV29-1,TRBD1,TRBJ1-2,TGCAGCGTTGATGCACAGGGGGCTGGAGGTGGCTACACCTTC,CSVDAQGAGGGYTF